This TCR beta chain stems from a study of shared clonotypes between healthy human individuals. Study-level points and caveats: Researchers found naive subsets generally carried larger estimated richness than memory subsets.

As for this clone: Its antigen is not identified.

Study processing details: Quality scores were absent from the junction-only immunoSEQ sequences, so filtering differed. Libraries were prepared by immunoSEQ multiplex PCR; TCRdb keeps only in-frame clonotypes and omits some of them. V, J and clone size were drawn from that table, and D and trimming were deduced from the DNA. The sample shows around 2.5 million clones, over 85% of them seen only once. The CDR3 consists of 17 residues. V was clipped by 5 bases and J by 5 bases; unmatched bases: 15. Germline CDR1 reads SGHAT; CDR2 reads FQNNGV. Adults of Caucasian background living in Nashville, Tennessee made up all donors.

Sample: naive CD4+ T cells from PBMCs. The subset denotes: CD45RA+ positively selected. The rearrangement uses TRBV11-2 and TRBJ2-5; 9 bases match TRBD1. This clonotype was obtained from a man in his late teens or twenties in good health. Some clones in this sample may be carry-over from other donors' samples. For the CDR3, the DNA is TGTGCCAGCAGCCCCCTCGGGGGGACAGGGATATGGGAGACCCAGTACTTC. Translated, it gives CASSPLGGTGIWETQYF.